Below, 5 T cell receptor beta chains from the same sample are listed, as sequenced in a study of post-analysis software for immune sequencing data (dated by TCRdb to between 2014 and 2017). Overall results and qualifications from the work: Patients showed significantly higher frequencies than controls for several TRBV segments, among them TRBV5-6, TRBV5-1 and TRBV20-1.

Library preparation used PCR. The sequencing machine was an Illumina HiSeq 2500. To reduce PCR and sequencing biases, unique molecular identifiers were incorporated into the TCR beta cDNA libraries. Using fastp at Q25 and MiXCR, TCRdb reprocessed the public reads and kept productive beta chains. Rows are unified per CDR3 protein, each entry keeping the most common DNA and genes. This sample comprises hundreds of thousands of distinct CDR3 sequences, roughly 50% of them detected only once. Of the sample, roughly 4.4% falls within the top ten clones. The antigens these receptors bind are not known. The sample consisted of blood. These receptors all come from a girl between 5 and 17 years old with multiple sclerosis.

The chain has TRBV20-1 and TRBJ2-4, with D perhaps TRBD2 (6 bases). V was trimmed by 5 bases and J by 0 bases, leaving 17 bases between them. The CDR3 has 16 amino acids. CDR1 DFQATT and CDR2 SNEGSKA come from the germline V gene (reference sequence). The CDR3: CSAGRIAALAKNIQYF. The CDR3 DNA reads TGCAGTGCTGGCCGGATAGCGGCACTAGCCAAAAACATTCAGTACTTC.

The genes are TRBV11-2 and TRBJ2-3; D uncertain. V dropped 7 bases and J dropped 2 bases, with 13 bases sitting between them. The CDR3 runs to 14 residues. CDR1 SGHAT and CDR2 FQNNGV come from the germline V gene. CDR3 sequence: CASKVGPPTDTQYF. CDR3 bases: TGTGCCAGCAAAGTGGGTCCTCCCACAGATACGCAGTATTTT.

This sequence joins TRBV15 and TRBJ1-6; 7 bases fit TRBD1. CDR1 and CDR2 (germline): LNHNV, YYDKDF (reference sequence). This CDR3 has 16 residues. V shed 0 bases and J 6 bases; nucleotides not matched to a gene: 5. The CDR3 sequence is CATSRDHGTANSPLHF. The CDR3 DNA is TGTGCCACCAGCAGAGATCATGGGACAGCTAATTCACCCCTCCACTTT. The whole variable domain, remainder taken from reference TRBV15 and TRBJ1-6, is DAMVIQNPRYQVTQFGKPVTLSCSQTLNHNVMYWYQQKSSQAPKLLFHYYDKDFNNEADTPDNFQSRRPNTSFCFLDIRSPGLGDTAMYLCATSRDHGTANSPLHFGNGTRLTVT.

The chain couples TRBV10-3 to TRBJ2-1, with 7 bases lining up with TRBD2. Per germline, CDR1 ENHRY and CDR2 SYGVKD. Trimming took 2 bases from V and 5 from J; bases not matched to a gene: 3. The CDR3 runs 14 residues. CDR3 protein: CAISEQGLNNEQFF. The CDR3 nucleotides are TGTGCCATCAGTGAGCAGGGACTAAACAATGAGCAGTTCTTC.

This chain uses TRBV7-2 with TRBJ2-1; D gene unclear. Germline CDR1 SGHTA, CDR2 FQGNSA. This CDR3 contains 13 residues. V lost 5 bases to trimming and J lost 6 bases, with 11 bases between them. The CDR3 DNA is TGTGCCAGCAGCCGACCCATTTCCAATGAGCAGTTCTTC. Protein product: CASSRPISNEQFF.